This TCR beta chain stems from a study of cytomegalovirus exposure and HLA in healthy donors. Overall study results and limits: Near-uniform donor sequencing depth was presumed by presence/absence analyses.

PCR amplification relied on 60 Vbeta primers (plus 13 Jbeta primers). Produced via immunoSEQ multiplex PCR; TCRdb's table is partial and in-frame only. The repertoire includes approximately 100,000 clones, almost 80% of them detected once, and under 6.5% sits in the top ten. As regards this clone: Its antigen remains unidentified.

Germline loops: CDR1 SQVTM, CDR2 ANQGSEA. The germline V and J ends were trimmed by 4 bases and 2 bases, with 10 bases remaining between them. The CDR3 length is 13 residues. This clonotype originated in a man in his 60s in good health and CMV-seropositive. The sequenced sample consisted of PBMCs. The chain recombines TRBV29-1 with TRBJ2-3; maybe TRBD1 (6 bases). The CDR3 loop reads CSVGGGFTDTQYF. The CDR3 DNA sequence: TGCAGCGTTGGAGGGGGATTCACAGATACGCAGTATTTT.